The next 5 T cell receptor beta chains were all read from a single sample in a study of T cells expressing NK-cell markers. TCRdb re-called the 5' RACE reads; one entry per CDR3 protein, DNA not given. In all, the sample yields 350,000 to 400,000 distinct CDR3 sequences. Sequenced input: blood T cells: a sorted CD56 or NKG2C T cell subset, CD4+ or CD8+ T cells, or bulk PBMC T cells (not recorded which). The source of these receptors is a woman aged 50 to 60 in good health.

This CDR3 reads CSVEDGKSAGNTIYF. V is TRBV29-1 and J is TRBJ1-3. CDR3 length: 15 amino acids. CDR1 is SQVTM, CDR2 ANQGSEA, per germline.

This rearrangement joins TRBV12-3 or TRBV12-4 to TRBJ1-1; absent DNA, TCRdb's TRBD1 call cannot be checked. This CDR3 has 15 amino acids. CDR3 sequence reads: CASSLGSRGDTEAFF.

The chain joins TRBV5-8 to TRBJ1-1. This CDR3 comprises 15 residues. CDR1 and CDR2 (germline): SGHTS, YDEGEE. CDR3 protein: CASSPRLRTIFEAFF.

The CDR3 sequence: CASRSQGAGNTEAFF. The chain has TRBV5-6 and TRBJ1-1; the D call from TCRdb, TRBD1, cannot be confirmed without DNA. CDR3 size: 15 residues. Germline CDR1 and CDR2: SGHDT and YYEEEE.

The genes are TRBV20-1 and TRBJ1-4. There are 15 residues in the CDR3. Germline CDR1 and CDR2: DFQATT and SNEGSKA (reference sequence). The CDR3 loop is CSASPGGAISEKLFF.